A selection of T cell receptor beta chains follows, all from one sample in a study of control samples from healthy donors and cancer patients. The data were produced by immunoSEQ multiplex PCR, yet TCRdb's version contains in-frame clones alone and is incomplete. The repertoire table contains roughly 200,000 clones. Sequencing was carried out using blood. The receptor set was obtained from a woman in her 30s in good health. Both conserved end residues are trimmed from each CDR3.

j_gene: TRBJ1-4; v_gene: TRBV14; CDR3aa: ASSQPKGRREKLF
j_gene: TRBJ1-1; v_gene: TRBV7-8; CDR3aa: ASSSSWGGLGTEAF
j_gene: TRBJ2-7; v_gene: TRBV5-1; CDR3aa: ASSFTGYEQY
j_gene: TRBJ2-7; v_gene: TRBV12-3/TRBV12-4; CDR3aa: ASSFTGKREQY
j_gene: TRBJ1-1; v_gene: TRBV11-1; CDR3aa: ASSLQGVEAF
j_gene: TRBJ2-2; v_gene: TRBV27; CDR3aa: ASRITLRNTGELF
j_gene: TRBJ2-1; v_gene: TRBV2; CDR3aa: ASSDRLAGSYNEQF
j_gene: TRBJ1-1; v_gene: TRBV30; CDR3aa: AWSPDTPWVAF
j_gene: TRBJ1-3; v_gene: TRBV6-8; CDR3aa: ASSHFGLSSGNTIY
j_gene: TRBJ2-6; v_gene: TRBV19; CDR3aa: ASIGTGGGGPSGANVLT
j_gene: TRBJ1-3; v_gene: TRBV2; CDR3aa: ASSEPYSGNTIY
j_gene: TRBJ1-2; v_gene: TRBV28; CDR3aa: ASSSEGANYGYT
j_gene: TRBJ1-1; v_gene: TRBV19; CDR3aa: ASSIGPTAVNTEAF
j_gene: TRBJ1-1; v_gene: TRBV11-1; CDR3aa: ASSLTGGNTEAF
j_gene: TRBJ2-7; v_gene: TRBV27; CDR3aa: ASSSYYEQY
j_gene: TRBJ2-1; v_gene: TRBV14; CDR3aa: ASSQLGKERNEQF
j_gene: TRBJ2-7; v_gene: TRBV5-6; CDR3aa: ACGAGAYEQY
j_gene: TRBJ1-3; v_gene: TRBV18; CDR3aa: ASSNTDSGNTIY
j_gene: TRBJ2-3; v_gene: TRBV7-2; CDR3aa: ASSIHLTSGGVTDTQY
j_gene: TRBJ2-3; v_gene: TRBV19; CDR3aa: ASSITVTTDTQY
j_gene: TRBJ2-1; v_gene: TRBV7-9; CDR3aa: ASSLGSGLAWNEQF
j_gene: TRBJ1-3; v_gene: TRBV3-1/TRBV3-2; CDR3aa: ASSRPGQGNTIY
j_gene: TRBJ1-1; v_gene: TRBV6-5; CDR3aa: ASSYSGGGTEAF
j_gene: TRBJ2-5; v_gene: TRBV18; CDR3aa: ASSPRTDVGETQY
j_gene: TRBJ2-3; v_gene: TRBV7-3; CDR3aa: ASSLRGRGNLPSTDTQY
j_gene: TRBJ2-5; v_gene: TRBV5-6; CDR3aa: ASRSRADQETQY
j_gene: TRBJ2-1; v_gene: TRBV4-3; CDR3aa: ASSQVRGGEQF
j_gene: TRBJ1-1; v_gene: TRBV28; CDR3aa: ASSFSQGLPNTEAF
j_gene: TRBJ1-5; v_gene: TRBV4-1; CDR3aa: ASSQVPPESNQPQH
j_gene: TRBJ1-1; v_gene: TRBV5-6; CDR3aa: ASSLDRGGTEAF
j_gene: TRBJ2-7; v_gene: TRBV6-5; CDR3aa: ASSYDSYEQY
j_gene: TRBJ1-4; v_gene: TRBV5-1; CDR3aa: ASSANRGWNEKLF
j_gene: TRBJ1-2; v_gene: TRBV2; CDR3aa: ASRGRGRYGYT
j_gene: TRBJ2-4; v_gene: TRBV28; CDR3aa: ASSLSGGAVAKNIQY
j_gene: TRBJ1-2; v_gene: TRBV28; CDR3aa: ASGRTGSSPTNYGYT
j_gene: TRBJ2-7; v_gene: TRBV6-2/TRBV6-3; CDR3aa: ASSTDTGISYEQY
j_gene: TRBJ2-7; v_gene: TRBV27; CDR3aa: ASSILYEQY
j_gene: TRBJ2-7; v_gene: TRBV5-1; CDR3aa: ASSFGLAGESSYEQY
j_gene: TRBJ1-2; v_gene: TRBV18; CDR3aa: ASSTTGTRLYGYT
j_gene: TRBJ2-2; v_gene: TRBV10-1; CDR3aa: ASSGSPGQGTGELF
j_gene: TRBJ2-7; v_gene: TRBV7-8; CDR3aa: ASSLGVQGKKPYEQY
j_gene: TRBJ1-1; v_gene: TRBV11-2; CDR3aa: ASSINPGTAEAF
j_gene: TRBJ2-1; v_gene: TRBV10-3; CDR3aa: AISGQQAVGVGGQF
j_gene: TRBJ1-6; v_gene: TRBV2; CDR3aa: ASSGSAGNNSPLH
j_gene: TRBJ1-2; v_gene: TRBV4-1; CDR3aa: ASSQRQGPNYGYT